This entry features one TCR beta chain sequence. The record originates from a study of blood T cell repertoires in COVID-19. Study overall: The analysed material was cDNA or gDNA that came from T cells, B-cell-depleted T cells, or PBMCs.

The authors' processing: Estimation of nucleated cell counts was performed using reference gene primer amplification. Clones were read by immunoSEQ multiplex PCR, and TCRdb kept only the in-frame ones, dropping some. The DNA was the basis for D and trimming; V, J and clone size are from that table. The table shows approximately 300,000 clones, with 85% to 95% occurring only once. Participants, about 18 to 90 years old, spanned about 26 US areas. Participants in the exposed group had met a COVID-19 case in the 2 weeks before joining the study. Sequencing was carried out using PBMCs or T cells enriched from blood (not recorded which). The sequence was obtained from a woman aged 25 to 45 who had been exposed to COVID-19.

The CDR3 DNA follows: TGTGCCAGCAGCTCCCGGACAGGGGATGAAAACGGGGTCACTGAAGCTTTCTTT. Protein sequence: CASSSRTGDENGVTEAFF. V is TRBV9 and J is TRBJ1-1; TRBD1 agrees at 9 bases. CDR1 is SGDLS and CDR2 is YYNGEE in the germline V gene. The V gene end was trimmed by 4 bases and the J gene end by 4 bases; junction bases not matched to a gene: 17. The CDR3 spans 18 residues.